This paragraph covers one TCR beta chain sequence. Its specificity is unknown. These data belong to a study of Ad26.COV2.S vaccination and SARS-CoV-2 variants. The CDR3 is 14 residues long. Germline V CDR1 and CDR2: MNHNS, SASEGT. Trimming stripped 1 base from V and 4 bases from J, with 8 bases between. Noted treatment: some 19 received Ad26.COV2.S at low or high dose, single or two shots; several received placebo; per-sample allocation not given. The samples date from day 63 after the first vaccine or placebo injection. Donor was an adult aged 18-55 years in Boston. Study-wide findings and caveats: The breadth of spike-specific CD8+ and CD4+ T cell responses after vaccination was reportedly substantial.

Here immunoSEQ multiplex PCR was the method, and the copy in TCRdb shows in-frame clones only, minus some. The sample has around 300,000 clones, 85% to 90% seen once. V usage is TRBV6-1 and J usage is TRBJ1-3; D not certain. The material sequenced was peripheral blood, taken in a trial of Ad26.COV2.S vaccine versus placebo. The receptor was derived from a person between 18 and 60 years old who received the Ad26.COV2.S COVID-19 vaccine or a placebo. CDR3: CASSEVREGNTIYF. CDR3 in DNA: TGTGCCAGCAGTGAAGTTAGGGAAGGAAACACCATATATTTT.